A single sample gave rise to the 24 T cell receptor beta chains below, sequenced in a study of monozygotic twins with inflammatory bowel disease. From its re-call of the 5' RACE reads, TCRdb lists each CDR3 protein once, without DNA. In all, the sample yields 310,000 or so distinct CDR3 sequences. The sample comprised blood. These receptors all stem from a human donor with ulcerative colitis or Crohn's disease, or a healthy co-twin of an affected twin (not recorded which).

The gene calls are TRBV10-3 and TRBJ2-3. From germline, CDR1 is ENHRY and CDR2 SYGVKD. The CDR3 loop spans 12 amino acids. The CDR3 region is CAISDVPDTQYF.

This chain connects TRBV3-1 to TRBJ2-1. Germline values: CDR1 LGHDT, CDR2 YNNKEL (reference sequence). This CDR3 is built from 13 residues. The CDR3 sequence is CASSQTGNNEQFF.

The chain combines TRBV3-1 with TRBJ2-4; TCRdb's D call of TRBD1 is untestable without DNA. This CDR3 has 13 residues. Germline CDR1 and CDR2: LGHDT and YNNKEL (reference sequence). CDR3 in amino acids: CASSQEVWGHKYF.

The V gene is TRBV5-6, the J gene TRBJ2-3; absent DNA, TCRdb's TRBD1 call cannot be checked. The CDR3 runs to 16 residues. Germline CDR1 SGHDT, CDR2 YYEEEE. Here the CDR3 reads CASSLPAGTGTDTQYF.

The chain is built from TRBV12-3 or TRBV12-4 and TRBJ2-1; TCRdb's D gene call, TRBD2, goes unchecked for lack of DNA. The length of the CDR3 is 16 residues. CDR3 sequence: CASSLVSGGALNEQFF.

The chain couples TRBV10-2 to TRBJ2-7; TCRdb designates TRBD2, a call that cannot be tested without DNA. Per the germline V gene, CDR1 is WSHSY and CDR2 is SAAADI. The CDR3 covers 16 residues. The CDR3: CASSDPLAGGSYEQYF.

The J gene is TRBJ1-5, the V gene TRBV7-2. CDR1 is SGHTA, CDR2 FQGNSA, per germline. CDR3 length: 16 residues. CDR3 residues: CASSLGMGRGQQPQHF.

The chain links TRBV7-9 to TRBJ1-1; the D call from TCRdb, TRBD1, cannot be confirmed without DNA. The CDR3 is made up of 15 amino acids. Per germline, CDR1 SEHNR and CDR2 FQNEAQ (reference sequence). The CDR3 protein is CASSPTGLQNTEAFF.

This chain uses TRBV7-2 with TRBJ2-1; checking the TCRdb D call of TRBD1 is not possible without DNA. Germline-derived CDR1 and CDR2 are SGHTA and FQGNSA. The length of the CDR3 is 15 residues. CDR3 protein: CASSLGGGGHNEQFF. The full variable domain, with the rest looked up from reference TRBV7-2 and TRBJ2-1, is GAGVSQSPSNKVTEKGKDVELRCDPISGHTALYWYRQSLGQGLEFLIYFQGNSAPDKSGLPSDRFSAERTGGSVSTLTIQRTQQEDSAVYLCASSLGGGGHNEQFFGPGTRLTVL.

This sequence joins TRBV5-1 and TRBJ2-5; TCRdb's D gene call, TRBD1, goes unchecked for lack of DNA. CDR1 and CDR2 (germline): SGHRS, YFSETQ. The CDR3 length is 16 residues. CDR3: CASRWTPGAPQETQYF.

The chain couples TRBV5-1 to TRBJ2-7; TCRdb picks TRBD1, but there is no DNA to check that call. The CDR3 runs 13 residues. CDR1 is SGHRS, CDR2 YFSETQ, per germline. CDR3 sequence reads: CASSRDSHYEQYF.

The CDR3 sequence: CAISGGTFYEQYF. The chain couples TRBV10-3 to TRBJ2-7; checking the TCRdb D call of TRBD1 is not possible without DNA. CDR3 length equals 13 residues. Germline V gene data show CDR1 as ENHRY and CDR2 as SYGVKD.

CDR3 sequence reads: CASSSFTGLQNAGELFF. The chain is built from TRBV7-9 and TRBJ2-2; TCRdb gives TRBD2 as the D gene, but with no DNA this cannot be confirmed. CDR3 length equals 17 residues. CDR1 is SEHNR, CDR2 FQNEAQ, per germline (reference sequence).

The rearrangement joins TRBV9 to TRBJ1-2. Germline V CDR1 and CDR2: SGDLS, YYNGEE. The CDR3 length is 14 residues. CDR3 region: CASSVVGTANGYTF.

The CDR3 loop is CASSPAGGLGRVF. V and J are TRBV5-1 and TRBJ2-1; TCRdb lists TRBD2, though no DNA is available to test this call. CDR1 and CDR2 from the germline V gene are SGHRS and YFSETQ. The CDR3 runs 13 residues. The entire variable domain, with the rest obtained from reference TRBV5-1 and TRBJ2-1, is as follows: KAGVTQTPRYLIKTRGQQVTLSCSPISGHRSVSWYQQTPGQGLQFLFEYFSETQRNKGNFPGRFSGRQFSNSRSEMNVSTLELGDSALYLCASSPAGGLGRVFGPGTRLTVL.

The V call is TRBV11-2, the J call TRBJ1-2; TCRdb's D call, TRBD1, is unchecked because there is no DNA. CDR3 length: 13 amino acids. Germline V gene lookup returns CDR1 SGHAT and CDR2 FQNNGV. The CDR3 spells CASRSGTGYGYTF.

This chain uses TRBV5-5 with TRBJ2-7. Germline V gene lookup returns CDR1 SGHKS and CDR2 YYEKEE (reference sequence). This CDR3 has 12 amino acids. The chain's CDR3 is CASSVDRYEQYF.

The chain couples TRBV5-1 to TRBJ2-7. Per germline, CDR1 SGHRS and CDR2 YFSETQ. The CDR3 is 15 residues long. The CDR3 loop reads CASSFGKLPTDEQYF.

V usage is TRBV12-3 or TRBV12-4 and J usage is TRBJ2-3; the D call of TRBD1 rests on TCRdb alone, since no DNA is present to check it. The CDR3 runs to 16 residues. The CDR3 spells CASSLLGGARTDTQYF.

This sequence joins TRBV19 and TRBJ2-1; TCRdb designates TRBD2, a call that cannot be tested without DNA. CDR3 length equals 16 residues. The germline gives CDR1 LNHDA, CDR2 SQIVND (reference sequence). Here the CDR3 reads CASSIRDSAGVNEQFF.

The chain employs TRBV6-5 and TRBJ2-2; as DNA is missing, the TRBD2 call by TCRdb cannot be tested. Germline CDR1 reads MNHEY; CDR2 reads SVGAGI. The CDR3 consists of 17 residues. CDR3 in amino acids: CASSYATSGTITGELFF.

The CDR3 sequence: CSASYRVPQRAFF. The chain joins TRBV20-1 to TRBJ1-1. This CDR3 contains 13 residues. CDR1 and CDR2 (germline): DFQATT, SNEGSKA (reference sequence).

The V and J genes are TRBV27 and TRBJ2-6; TCRdb's D call of TRBD1 is untestable without DNA. CDR1 is MNHEY and CDR2 is SMNVEV in the germline V gene (reference sequence). The CDR3 is 18 amino acids. Here the CDR3 reads CASSPSITGSSGANVLTF.

This chain connects TRBV5-1 to TRBJ2-7; TCRdb returns TRBD2, unconfirmable since there is no DNA. Germline-derived CDR1 and CDR2 are SGHRS and YFSETQ. The CDR3 is 19 amino acids. The chain's CDR3 is CASSLVLLSGLAGSYEQYF.